The next 26 T cell receptor beta chains were all read from a single sample in a study of cytomegalovirus exposure and HLA in healthy donors. The PCR ran on 60 Vbeta and 13 Jbeta primers. The table came from immunoSEQ multiplex PCR; TCRdb's copy has only in-frame clones and leaves some out. The sample records roughly 200,000 clones, about 9% being singletons. Specimen: PBMCs. Receptors were obtained from a woman younger than 45 in good health and CMV-seropositive.

The chain joins TRBV7-9 to TRBJ1-3, with 7 bases identical to TRBD1. The germline CDR1 and CDR2 sequences are SEHNR and FQNEAQ (reference sequence). This CDR3 contains 16 residues. The ends lost 5 bases at V and 2 bases at J; junction bases unmatched: 9. The CDR3 loop is CASSPVIGQAGNTIYF. The CDR3 bases are TGTGCCAGCAGCCCCGTGATAGGACAGGCTGGAAACACCATATATTTT.

This clone turned up a few times. The V call is TRBV19, the J call TRBJ1-2; 11 bases agree with TRBD1. The CDR3 loop spans 14 amino acids. Germline trimming cut 5 bases from V and 8 bases from J; bases unmatched to any gene: 7. CDR1 is LNHDA, CDR2 SQIVND, per germline (reference sequence). CDR3 nucleotide sequence: TGTGCCAGTAGTTTGGACAGGGGGCGATCCGGCTACACCTTC. Its translation: CASSLDRGRSGYTF.

The chain recombines TRBV9 with TRBJ2-6; D not resolved. CDR3 size: 15 residues. The V gene lost 4 bases and the J gene lost 1 base, with 9 bases spanning the gap. CDR1 and CDR2 (germline): SGDLS, YYNGEE. The CDR3 bases are TGTGCCAGCAGCCTCCAGACTTCTGGGGCCAACGTCCTGACTTTC. Translating it yields CASSLQTSGANVLTF.

This clone appeared a few times. The CDR3 region has the DNA TGCGCCAGCAGCCCGGGACTAGCGGGAAAAGTGCTAAGGGAGACCCAGTACTTC. This translates into CASSPGLAGKVLRETQYF. The chain links TRBV4-1 to TRBJ2-5, with 13 bases identical to TRBD2. Germline CDR1 reads MGHRA; CDR2 reads YSYEKL. The CDR3 consists of 18 residues. Trimming took 4 bases from V and 5 from J; bases not matched to a gene: 13.

This chain uses TRBV7-2 with TRBJ2-5; 8 bases agree with TRBD2. The last part of the DNA fits TRBJ2-7 better; the J call may be wrong. CDR1 is SGHTA and CDR2 is FQGNSA in the germline V gene. This CDR3 is built from 14 residues. CDR3 amino acids: CASSFSGTSYEQYF. The CDR3 nucleotides read TGTGCCAGCAGCTTCTCCGGGACTAGCTACGAGCAGTACTTC.

Details on this clone: One end of the junction varies from germline; a read error may be responsible. The rearrangement uses TRBV2 and TRBJ1-2, with D possibly being TRBD1 (6 bases). This CDR3 is built from 15 residues. Germline V gives CDR1 SNHLY, CDR2 FYNNEI. The CDR3: CASTLQGGVNYGYAF. CDR3 in DNA: TGTGCCAGCACCCTACAGGGTGGAGTCAACTATGGCTACGCCTTC.

This clone was seen only a few times. The J gene is TRBJ1-1, the V gene TRBV7-6, with 10 bases matching TRBD1. The CDR3 loop spans 16 amino acids. Germline lookup yields CDR1 SGHVS and CDR2 FNYEAQ. The junction had 6 bases not matched to a gene; V was cut back by 4 bases and J by 1 base. This chain's CDR3 is CASSSFRDRGNTEAFF. For the CDR3, the DNA is TGTGCCAGCAGCTCATTCCGGGACAGGGGGAACACTGAAGCTTTCTTT.

This clone was counted a few times. The chain employs TRBV10-3 and TRBJ2-7; D is ambiguous. This CDR3 has 14 amino acids. Germline V gives CDR1 ENHRY, CDR2 SYGVKD. V was shortened by 3 bases and J by 5 bases, with 14 bases between the two germline ends. The CDR3, as DNA: TGTGCCATCAGTGATCTTCCAGATCCCAACGAGCAGTACTTC. Protein: CAISDLPDPNEQYF.

V and J are TRBV12-2 and TRBJ1-1; the table gives TRBD1 as D, unverified against the DNA. TRBV12-2 constitutes a pseudogene. The CDR3 consists of 15 residues. CDR3 in amino acids: CASRLRNRENTEAFF. DNA of the CDR3: TGTGCAAGTCGCTTAAGGAACAGGGAGAACACTGAAGCTTTCTTT.

V is TRBV7-8 and J is TRBJ2-7; D unresolved. Trimming removed 5 bases at V and 4 bases at J, with 15 bases between. Germline V lookup: CDR1 SGHVS, CDR2 FQNEAQ. There are 14 residues in the CDR3. CDR3 protein: CASSQMALLYEQYF. CDR3 DNA sequence: TGTGCCAGCAGCCAAATGGCTCTTTTGTACGAGCAGTACTTC.

The genes are TRBV18 and TRBJ1-3, with D possibly being TRBD1 (5 bases). The germline gives CDR1 KGHSH, CDR2 LQKENI. This CDR3 region has 15 residues. Trimming shortened V by 0 bases and J by 2 bases, and 8 bases separated the two germline ends. Here the CDR3 DNA reads TGTGCCAGCTCACCACCCTCAGGGCCTGGAAACACCATATATTTT. Encoded protein: CASSPPSGPGNTIYF. Variable domain in full (rest from reference TRBV18 and TRBJ1-3): NAGVMQNPRHLVRRRGQEARLRCSPMKGHSHVYWYRQLPEEGLKFMVYLQKENIIDESGMPKERFSAEFPKEGPSILRIQQVVRGDSAAYFCASSPPSGPGNTIYFGEGSWLTVV.

The V call is TRBV7-8, the J call TRBJ2-7; no definite D call. Germline-derived CDR1 and CDR2 are SGHVS and FQNEAQ. V was pared by 1 base and J by 5 bases, with 6 bases between. The length of the CDR3 is 12 residues. In DNA form, the CDR3 reads TGTGCCAGCAGCTTAGTTCGCGACGAGCAGTACTTC. Its translation is CASSLVRDEQYF.

This clone showed up just a few times. V gene TRBV18 combines with J gene TRBJ1-1; D perhaps matches TRBD1 (6 bases). The V and J ends lost 6 bases and 3 bases respectively, with 14 bases between them. Germline V gene lookup returns CDR1 KGHSH and CDR2 LQKENI. CDR3 length equals 14 residues. The CDR3 bases are TGTGCCAGCTCCGTTAACAGGGACGACACTGAAGCTTTCTTT. This gives the protein CASSVNRDDTEAFF.

This chain uses TRBV19 with TRBJ1-3; D not certain. The germline V and J ends were trimmed by 5 bases and 0 bases, with 17 bases remaining between them. The germline V gene has CDR1 LNHDA and CDR2 SQIVND (reference sequence). The CDR3 extends over 17 amino acids. The DNA of the CDR3 is TGTGCCAGTAGTGTTCAGCGGAGAGGAAACTCTGGAAACACCATATATTTT. Protein: CASSVQRRGNSGNTIYF.

There are a few counts of this clone. Compared with germline, one end of the junction differs, possibly owing to a read error. The chain has TRBV4-1 and TRBJ1-4, with TRBD1 matching over 7 bases. CDR1 and CDR2 from the germline V gene are MGHRA and YSYEKL. The CDR3 is 12 residues long. The CDR3 coding sequence is TGCGCCAGCAGCCCGGGAGACAGGGCATTAGTTTTT. Translating it yields CASSPGDRALVF.

This clone was detected a few times. This chain links TRBV4-1 with TRBJ2-4; no reliable D call. The germline gives CDR1 MGHRA, CDR2 YSYEKL. The V end lost 5 bases, the J end lost 0 bases, and 11 bases lay between the germline ends. The CDR3 is made up of 15 amino acids. The CDR3 protein is CASSSIGLAKNIQYF. CDR3 bases: TGCGCCAGCAGCTCAATCGGTCTAGCCAAAAACATTCAGTACTTC.

The chain recombines TRBV5-1 with TRBJ2-1, with 13 bases lining up with TRBD2. Trimming at V came to 3 bases and at J to 7 bases, leaving 4 bases not matched to a gene. CDR1 is SGHRS and CDR2 is YFSETQ in the germline V gene. The CDR3 runs to 15 residues. The CDR3 spells CASSSGTSGMNEQFF. CDR3 nucleotide sequence: TGCGCCAGCAGCTCCGGGACTAGCGGGATGAATGAGCAGTTCTTC.

This clone came up a few times. This chain connects TRBV5-4 to TRBJ1-1; 7 positions match TRBD1. The ends lost 3 bases at V and 1 base at J; junction bases unmatched: 0. Germline V gene data show CDR1 as SGHNT and CDR2 as YYREEE (reference sequence). The CDR3 spans 13 residues. Here the CDR3 reads CASSYRGNTEAFF. Here the CDR3 DNA reads TGTGCCAGCAGCTACAGGGGGAACACTGAAGCTTTCTTT.

The chain uses TRBV19 and TRBJ2-1, with 14 nucleotides matching TRBD2. There are 18 residues in the CDR3. Germline CDR1 and CDR2: LNHDA and SQIVND (reference sequence). With V trimmed by 6 bases and J by 6 bases, 13 bases remained unmatched. Here the CDR3 DNA reads TGTGCCAGTAGACACCTCGGACTAGCGGGAGGTCAGTTCAATGAGCAGTTCTTC. As protein: CASRHLGLAGGQFNEQFF.

This clone has more than one count but fewer than ten. This chain connects TRBV7-2 to TRBJ2-1, with D uncertain. This CDR3 has 16 amino acids. The germline gives CDR1 SGHTA, CDR2 FQGNSA. V lost 1 base to trimming and J lost 7 bases, with 17 bases between them. CDR3 sequence reads: CASSLENYPRENEQFF. Written as DNA, the CDR3 is TGTGCCAGCAGCTTAGAGAACTACCCAAGAGAGAATGAGCAGTTCTTC.

This clone was picked up a small number of times. The chain couples TRBV2 to TRBJ1-2, with D perhaps matching TRBD1 (6 bases). The ends were cut back, 7 bases at V and 5 bases at J, with 17 bases in the middle. Germline CDR1 reads SNHLY; CDR2 reads FYNNEI. The length of the CDR3 is 14 residues. For the CDR3, the DNA is TGTGCCAGCACGAAGGAGGACAGCCTATATGGCTACACCTTC. Protein product: CASTKEDSLYGYTF.

The gene calls are TRBV4-1 and TRBJ2-7; TRBD2 is a possible D gene (5 bases). This CDR3 contains 14 residues. The germline V gene has CDR1 MGHRA and CDR2 YSYEKL. With 2 bases removed from V and 1 base from J, the gap between germline ends came to 9 bases. The CDR3 DNA sequence: TGCGCCAGCAGCCAATTAGCGATTTCCTACGAGCAGTACTTC. Translation: CASSQLAISYEQYF.

This CDR3 reads CSPDREVETQYF. The CDR3 DNA follows: TGCAGCCCGGACAGGGAGGTTGAGACCCAGTACTTC. The genes are TRBV29-1 and TRBJ2-5, with 8 positions matching TRBD1. V lost 8 bases and J lost 5; bases outside the gene matches: 7. Germline V gene data show CDR1 as SQVTM and CDR2 as ANQGSEA. The CDR3 has 12 residues.

The sample holds a few counts of this clone. The V gene is TRBV7-2, the J gene TRBJ2-7; TRBD2 is a possible D gene (6 bases). Germline V gene data show CDR1 as SGHTA and CDR2 as FQGNSA. Trimming cost V 5 bases and J 0 bases, with 20 bases left between them. CDR3 length: 17 residues. CDR3 in amino acids: CASSPAGGVQSSYEQYF. The CDR3 nucleotides are TGTGCCAGCAGCCCCGCCGGGGGAGTTCAGAGCTCCTACGAGCAGTACTTC.

The rearrangement joins TRBV25-1 to TRBJ2-1, with D maybe TRBD2 (7 bases). Germline-derived CDR1 and CDR2 are MGHDK and SYGVNS. V lost 8 bases and J lost 0, with 14 bases in between. CDR3 length: 15 residues. Here the CDR3 reads CASQGGASSYNEQFF. The CDR3 bases are TGTGCCAGCCAAGGGGGGGCCAGCTCCTACAATGAGCAGTTCTTC.

This clone was detected only a few times. The J gene is TRBJ2-2, the V gene TRBV5-1, with D maybe TRBD2 (6 bases). Trimming removed 0 bases at V and 5 bases at J, with 8 bases between. The CDR3 is made up of 14 amino acids. The germline gives CDR1 SGHRS, CDR2 YFSETQ. For the CDR3, the DNA is TGCGCCAGCAGCTTGGTTGGGGGGACCGGGGAGCTGTTTTTT. It translates to CASSLVGGTGELFF. The variable domain in full, completed from reference TRBV5-1 and TRBJ2-2, reads KAGVTQTPRYLIKTRGQQVTLSCSPISGHRSVSWYQQTPGQGLQFLFEYFSETQRNKGNFPGRFSGRQFSNSRSEMNVSTLELGDSALYLCASSLVGGTGELFFGEGSRLTVL.